The T cell receptor (beta chain) described here comes from a study of blood T cell repertoires in COVID-19. The germline V and J ends were trimmed by 0 bases and 2 bases, with 13 bases remaining between them. Germline loops: CDR1 MGHRA, CDR2 YSYEKL. The CDR3 spans 17 residues. This table comes from immunoSEQ multiplex PCR, and its TCRdb copy is limited to in-frame clones, with some not included. The table has 280,000 or so clones, about 85% seen once. The TCR was taken from a human donor in a cohort sampled during active COVID-19. V usage is TRBV4-1 and J usage is TRBJ2-2, with unresolved D. Sequencing used peripheral blood. The CDR3, as DNA: TGCGCCAGCAGCCAAGATCTGGGCCCGCCCAACACCGGGGAGCTGTTTTTT. It yields the protein CASSQDLGPPNTGELFF.